The next 2 T cell receptor beta chains were all read from a single sample in a study of T-cell reconstitution after alpha-beta-depleted transplantation in children. Unique molecular identifiers tagged the TCRbeta library. From the PCR reads, TCRdb called clonotypes with MiXCR, one entry per CDR3 protein. The sample holds some 590,000 distinct CDR3 sequences, 10% to 13% seen once. This specimen consisted of PBMCs from the stem cell graft donor, obtained from the stem cell graft. These TCRs come from a human donor who donated a stem cell graft to a child with acute myeloid leukemia.

This clonotype occurred many times. The V gene is TRBV5-1, the J gene TRBJ2-5, with 7 bases fitting TRBD2. In germline, CDR1 is SGHRS, CDR2 YFSETQ. This CDR3 has 14 residues. The V segment lost 4 bases and the J segment 4 bases; nucleotides outside the gene matches: 7. The CDR3 coding sequence is TGCGCCAGCAGCCCAGCTGGCGGGAGAGAGACCCAGTACTTC. Translated, it gives CASSPAGGRETQYF. The entire variable domain, with the rest obtained from reference TRBV5-1 and TRBJ2-5, is as follows: KAGVTQTPRYLIKTRGQQVTLSCSPISGHRSVSWYQQTPGQGLQFLFEYFSETQRNKGNFPGRFSGRQFSNSRSEMNVSTLELGDSALYLCASSPAGGRETQYFGPGTRLLVL.

In its sample, this clonotype was seen once. The CDR3 ends on some other residue instead of the conserved phenylalanine or tryptophan, so this is likely a read error. The chain uses TRBV20-1 and TRBJ1-3, with a possible D match to TRBD1 (5 bases). The CDR3 runs 16 residues. In germline, CDR1 is DFQATT, CDR2 SNEGSKA (reference sequence). V was trimmed by 0 bases and J by 0 bases, leaving 12 bases between them. CDR3 sequence: CSARDQRGSSGNTIYL. The DNA for the CDR3 is TGCAGTGCTAGAGATCAACGGGGGAGCTCTGGAAACACCATATATTTG.